This T cell receptor beta chain appears in the sequencing data of a study of cytomegalovirus exposure and HLA in healthy donors. The PCR used 60 Vbeta and 13 Jbeta primers. This table comes from immunoSEQ multiplex PCR, and its TCRdb copy is limited to in-frame clones, with some not included. This sample contains some 72,000 clones. The CDR3 loop spans 14 amino acids. V shed 6 bases and J 2 bases; nucleotides not matched to a gene: 4. CDR1 MNHEY and CDR2 SVGAGI come from the germline V gene. The gene calls are TRBV6-5 and TRBJ2-7; 10 bases line up with TRBD1. Sequencing was done on a sample of PBMCs. The sequence was collected from a man aged 35-49 years in good health and CMV-seronegative. The CDR3 DNA is TGTGCCAGCAGCTCGGGACAGGGGCCCTACGAGCAGTACTTC. It yields the protein CASSSGQGPYEQYF.